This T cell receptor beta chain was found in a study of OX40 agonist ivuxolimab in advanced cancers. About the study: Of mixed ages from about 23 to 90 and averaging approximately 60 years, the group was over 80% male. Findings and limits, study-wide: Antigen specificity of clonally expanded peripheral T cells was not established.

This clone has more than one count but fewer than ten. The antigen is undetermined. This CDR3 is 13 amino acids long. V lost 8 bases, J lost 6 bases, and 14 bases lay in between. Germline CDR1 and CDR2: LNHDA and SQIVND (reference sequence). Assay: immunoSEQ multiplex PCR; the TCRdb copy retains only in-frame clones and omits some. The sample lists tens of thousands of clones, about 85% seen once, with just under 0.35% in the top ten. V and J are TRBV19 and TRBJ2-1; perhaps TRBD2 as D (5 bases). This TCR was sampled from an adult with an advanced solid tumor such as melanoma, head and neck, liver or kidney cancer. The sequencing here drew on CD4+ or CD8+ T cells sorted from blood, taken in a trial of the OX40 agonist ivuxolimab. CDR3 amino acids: CASADQAGNEQFF. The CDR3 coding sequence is TGTGCCAGTGCTGACCAGGCGGGCAATGAGCAGTTCTTC.